The 9 T cell receptor beta chains given below trace back to one sample, sequenced in a study of CD8+CD57+ T cells in acquired aplastic anemia. TCR beta VDJ combinations and CDR3 sequences were profiled from genomic DNA. TCRdb reanalysed the reads using MiXCR and keeps one entry per CDR3 protein. The sample holds 150,000 to 200,000 distinct CDR3 sequences, 35% to 50% seen once. The material sequenced was sorted CD4+, CD8+, or CD8+CD57+ T cells (not recorded which) from PBMCs. These receptor sequences come from a human donor in good health.

In this sample, this clonotype turned up a few times. The rearrangement links TRBV9 to TRBJ2-3; 8 bases match TRBD2. This CDR3 is 16 amino acids long. The germline V gene encodes CDR1 SGDLS and CDR2 YYNGEE. Losses at the gene ends were 1 base for V and 0 bases for J; bases not matched to a gene: 4. For the CDR3, the DNA is TGTGCCAGCAGCGTAAGGAGCGGGGGTAGCACAGATACGCAGTATTTT. This gives the protein CASSVRSGGSTDTQYF. The variable domain in full, completed from reference TRBV9 and TRBJ2-3, reads DSGVTQTPKHLITATGQRVTLRCSPRSGDLSVYWYQQSLDQGLQFLIQYYNGEERAKGNILERFSAQQFPDLHSELNLSSLELGDSALYFCASSVRSGGSTDTQYFGPGTRLTVL.

The chain joins TRBV29-1 to TRBJ2-7, with 10 bases matching TRBD1. Germline lookup yields CDR1 SQVTM and CDR2 ANQGSEA. V trimming: 6 bases; J trimming: 3 bases; junction bases outside the gene matches: 2. The CDR3 sequence is 12 residues long. CDR3 nucleotide sequence: TGCAGCGTCGGGACAGGGGTCTACGAGCAGTACTTC. Amino acids: CSVGTGVYEQYF.

In its sample, this clonotype was seen once. The junction departs from germline at one end; a sequencing error may be responsible. V usage is TRBV19 and J usage is TRBJ2-1, with 8 bases that match TRBD2. CDR3 length equals 19 residues. In germline, CDR1 is LNHDA, CDR2 SQIVND (reference sequence). The CDR3 coding sequence is TGTGCCGGTAGTATAAGTTTCACTAGCGGCATAATGGAAGTAGATGAGCAGTTCTTC. It translates to CAGSISFTSGIMEVDEQFF.

The gene calls are TRBV5-8 and TRBJ1-6, with TRBD1 as a possible D gene (6 bases). V was cut by 4 bases and J by 14 bases, with 13 bases left in between. This CDR3 has 12 residues. CDR1 and CDR2 (germline): SGHTS, YDEGEE. The CDR3 DNA is TGTGCCAGCAGCCAGGACAGTACATCCCTCCACTTT. It codes for CASSQDSTSLHF.

This clonotype was seen repeatedly, ten times or more. The chain employs TRBV12-3 or TRBV12-4 and TRBJ1-5, with 9 nucleotides matching TRBD1. This CDR3 has 15 residues. V lost 1 base to trimming and J lost 7 bases; unmatched junction nucleotides: 5. Here the CDR3 reads CASSLGTGVGQPQHF. The CDR3, as DNA: TGTGCCAGCAGTTTAGGGACAGGGGTCGGGCAGCCCCAGCATTTT.

For this clonotype: An end of the junction differs from the germline gene, which may be a read error. The chain combines TRBV4-1 with TRBJ1-1; TRBD1 might be the D (6 bases). Germline CDR1 reads MGHRA; CDR2 reads YSYEKL. The length of the CDR3 is 14 residues. In nucleotides, the CDR3 is TGCGCCAGCAGCCAAGATAGGGGGAACACTGAAGCTCTCTTT. Its translation: CASSQDRGNTEALF.

This rearrangement joins TRBV20-1 to TRBJ2-1; 12 nucleotides match TRBD2. Germline-derived CDR1 and CDR2 are DFQATT and SNEGSKA (reference sequence). The length of the CDR3 is 15 residues. Trimming at V came to 0 bases and at J to 8 bases, leaving 5 bases not matched to a gene. The DNA for the CDR3 is TGCAGTGCTAGAGATCTAGCGGGAGGGCAGGATGAGCAGTTCTTC. Translation: CSARDLAGGQDEQFF.

This sequence joins TRBV7-8 and TRBJ2-2; D is unresolved. The CDR3 loop spans 12 amino acids. Trimming left V 4 bases short and J 8 bases short, with 8 bases between. Germline CDR1 reads SGHVS; CDR2 reads FQNEAQ. The CDR3 sequence: CASSSTRGELFF. The CDR3 nucleotides read TGTGCCAGCAGCTCGACAAGGGGGGAGCTGTTTTTT.

This clonotype occurred many times. The chain couples TRBV7-9 to TRBJ1-1, with D maybe TRBD1 (6 bases). V dropped 3 bases and J dropped 2 bases, with 10 bases sitting between them. The germline CDR1 and CDR2 sequences are SEHNR and FQNEAQ (reference sequence). The CDR3 consists of 14 residues. The CDR3 reads CASSFGGLNTEAFF. The CDR3 nucleotides are TGTGCCAGCAGCTTTGGGGGCCTAAACACTGAAGCTTTCTTT.